The T cell receptor beta chain described here comes from a study of blood T cell repertoires in COVID-19. Study overall: The samples span acute and convalescent COVID-19 from the United States, Italy and Spain. Sample material is recorded as cDNA or gDNA derived from T cells, B-cell-depleted T cells, or PBMCs.

TCRdb's copy holds only in-frame clones and misses some; the assay was immunoSEQ multiplex PCR. The table lists about 33,000 clones, around 85% of them singletons. Trimming removed 6 bases from V and 0 bases from J, with 12 bases in between. CDR3 size: 14 residues. Germline CDR1 reads MNHEY; CDR2 reads SVGAGI. The chain combines TRBV6-5 with TRBJ2-7; TRBD2 is a possible D gene (5 bases). Sequencing was done on a sample of peripheral blood. This clonotype was sampled from a woman aged 80 or over with active or convalescent COVID-19. The CDR3 DNA is TGTGCCAGCAGCTCAAGCGGAAACTCCTACGAGCAGTACTTC. This gives the protein CASSSSGNSYEQYF.